Sequencing of this T cell receptor (beta chain) was carried out in a study of cytomegalovirus exposure and HLA in healthy donors. About the research overall: The study placed approximately 78% of its approximately 380 genotyped donors in the Caucasian-associated ancestry cluster. Findings and caveats of the study: Analyses of presence and absence presupposed an approximately uniform sequencing depth across donors. Confirmation was obtained in vitro that a few CMV-associated chains are specific for CMV antigens.

Trimming cost V 0 bases and J 7 bases, with 9 bases left between them. The CDR3 runs 13 residues. Looked up from germline, CDR1 is MNHEY and CDR2 is SVGAGI. In the PCR, 60 Vbeta and 13 Jbeta primers were used. Some clones are missing from TCRdb's copy, which holds only in-frame ones; the method was immunoSEQ multiplex PCR. The sample includes some 200,000 clones. To note about this clone: Its target is not known.

The chain is built from TRBV6-5 and TRBJ1-1; D is unresolved. The sequenced material came from PBMCs. This receptor was taken from a boy aged 5-17 years in good health and CMV-seronegative. The CDR3 loop is CASSYSVPGEAFF. The CDR3 bases are TGTGCCAGCAGTTACTCTGTACCCGGTGAAGCTTTCTTT.